This entry lists 31 T cell receptor beta chains sequenced from one sample in a study of shared clonotypes between healthy human individuals. Assay: immunoSEQ multiplex PCR; the TCRdb copy retains only in-frame clones and omits some. Among some 2,500,000 clones, approximately 94% were seen once, and the ten largest hold 0.36%. Sequences were obtained from naive CD4+ T cells from PBMCs. The sample's subset: CD45RA+ positively selected. These receptors were obtained from a man aged 18 to 35 in good health. Some clones in this sample may be carry-over from other donors' samples.

The rearrangement uses TRBV6-5 and TRBJ2-3; 7 bases line up with TRBD2. V was pared by 2 bases and J by 4 bases, with 6 bases of the junction left unmatched. The CDR3 length is 15 residues. CDR1 MNHEY and CDR2 SVGAGI come from the germline V gene. The DNA for the CDR3 is TGTGCCAGCAGTTACGGCGGGAGAAGGGCAGATACGCAGTATTTT. Amino acids: CASSYGGRRADTQYF.

This chain joins TRBV30 and TRBJ2-3; D assignment may be TRBD1 or TRBD2 (6 bases each). V lost 2 bases, J lost 4 bases, and 19 bases lay in between. The germline CDR1 and CDR2 sequences are GTSNPN and SVGIG (reference sequence). This CDR3 contains 16 residues. The DNA for the CDR3 is TGTGCCTGGAGTCAGGGTCTGGGGGGCGGTTCAGATACGCAGTATTTT. It codes for CAWSQGLGGGSDTQYF.

Worth noting for this clone: The sample carries other DNA sequences with the same CDR3. The DNA for the CDR3 is TGTGCCAGCAGTCCCGGGACTAGCGGGAGCAACGAGCAGTACTTC. This translates into CASSPGTSGSNEQYF. The chain couples TRBV28 to TRBJ2-7, with 14 bases fitting TRBD2. This CDR3 contains 15 residues. CDR1 and CDR2 (germline): MDHEN, SYDVKM. The J segment lost 5 bases and the V segment lost 5 bases, leaving 5 bases of the junction unmatched.

There are a few counts of this clone. This chain joins TRBV28 and TRBJ2-2; a possible D gene is TRBD2 (6 bases). CDR3 length: 15 residues. CDR1 is MDHEN and CDR2 is SYDVKM in the germline V gene. V was pared by 3 bases and J by 5 bases, with 13 bases between. The CDR3 loop reads CASSFTGARTGELFF. In DNA form, the CDR3 reads TGTGCCAGCAGTTTTACGGGAGCGCGTACCGGGGAGCTGTTTTTT.

This clone was seen only once. CDR3 protein: CASSPPSIRADTQYF. In DNA form, the CDR3 reads TGTGCCAGCTCACCACCCTCTATCAGAGCAGATACGCAGTATTTT. The chain employs TRBV18 and TRBJ2-3; no definite D call. Germline V gene sequence: CDR1 KGHSH, CDR2 LQKENI. Trimming removed 0 bases at V and 4 bases at J, with 11 bases between. The CDR3 runs to 15 residues.

This chain joins TRBV5-4 and TRBJ2-1; D is possibly TRBD2 (6 bases). This CDR3 comprises 15 residues. From germline, CDR1 is SGHNT and CDR2 YYREEE (reference sequence). Trimming shortened V by 4 bases and J by 7 bases, and 18 bases separated the two germline ends. The CDR3 DNA is TGTGCCAGCAGCCCTTCCACCGGGACTTCTAATGAGCAGTTCTTC. Residues: CASSPSTGTSNEQFF.

This rearrangement joins TRBV11-3 to TRBJ2-5, with 13 bases matching TRBD2. CDR1 is SGHNT, CDR2 YENEEA, per germline. The CDR3 consists of 16 residues. After removal of 5 bases from V and 5 bases from J, the junction contained 8 bases not matched to a gene. CDR3 bases: TGTGCCAGCAGCCAAGGACTAGCGGGAGTTCCTGAGACCCAGTACTTC. This codes for CASSQGLAGVPETQYF. Complete variable domain (other parts from reference TRBV11-3 and TRBJ2-5): EAGVVQSPRYKIIEKKQPVAFWCNPISGHNTLYWYLQNLGQGPELLIRYENEEAVDDSQLPKDRFSAERLKGVDSTLKIQPAELGDSAVYLCASSQGLAGVPETQYFGPGTRLLVL.

V usage is TRBV4-1 and J usage is TRBJ2-6; TRBD1 aligns across 7 bases. CDR1 MGHRA and CDR2 YSYEKL come from the germline V gene. The CDR3 extends over 18 amino acids. Trimming removed 2 bases from V and 2 bases from J; junction bases left unmatched: 9. This chain's CDR3 is CASSQPRTGLPGANVLTF. The CDR3 bases are TGCGCCAGCAGCCAACCAAGGACAGGACTCCCTGGGGCCAACGTCCTGACTTTC.

V gene TRBV11-1 combines with J gene TRBJ2-3, with TRBD2 matching over 8 bases. Trimming removed 5 bases from V and 3 bases from J; junction bases left unmatched: 4. The CDR3 runs 14 residues. Looked up from germline, CDR1 is SGHAT and CDR2 is FQDESV (reference sequence). CDR3 amino acids: CASSREGVTDTQYF. DNA for the CDR3: TGTGCCAGCAGCCGGGAGGGAGTAACAGATACGCAGTATTTT.

Notes on this clone: Other DNA variants within this sample encode the same CDR3. The rearrangement links TRBV28 to TRBJ2-7, with D possibly being TRBD1 or TRBD2 (5 bases each). The CDR3 runs to 15 residues. V dropped 3 bases and J dropped 1 base, with 13 bases sitting between them. The germline V gene has CDR1 MDHEN and CDR2 SYDVKM. The CDR3 spells CASSFPGTGSYEQYF. As DNA, the CDR3 is TGTGCCAGCAGTTTCCCCGGGACCGGATCCTACGAGCAGTACTTC.

The chain joins TRBV6-1 to TRBJ2-7, with 11 bases aligning to TRBD2. Trimming at V came to 7 bases and at J to 5 bases, leaving 1 base not matched to a gene. Germline CDR1 and CDR2: MNHNS and SASEGT. The CDR3 extends over 12 amino acids. As DNA, the CDR3 is TGTGCCAGCACGGGACTAGCGGACGAGCAGTACTTC. Translated, it gives CASTGLADEQYF.

The chain has TRBV6-5 and TRBJ1-6; D remains unclear. The V end lost 2 bases, the J end lost 12 bases, and 8 bases lay between the germline ends. The CDR3 spans 12 residues. From germline, CDR1 is MNHEY and CDR2 SVGAGI. This CDR3 reads CASSYRGLPLHF. As DNA, the CDR3 is TGTGCCAGCAGTTACCGGGGTTTACCCCTCCACTTT.

This sequence joins TRBV4-3 and TRBJ2-3, with a weak D call TRBD2 (6 bases). This CDR3 comprises 16 residues. The ends were cut back, 4 bases at V and 3 bases at J, with 17 bases in the middle. CDR1 and CDR2 from the germline V gene are LGHNA and YSLEER. CDR3 loop: CASSLGGVLRTDTQYF. In DNA form, the CDR3 reads TGCGCCAGCAGCCTTGGAGGGGTTTTGAGGACAGATACGCAGTATTTT.

Note on this clone: This same CDR3 is encoded by further DNA sequences in the sample. The chain links TRBV9 to TRBJ1-1; D uncertain. Trimming removed 0 bases at V and 1 base at J, with 7 bases between. Germline V lookup: CDR1 SGDLS, CDR2 YYNGEE. The CDR3 contains 14 residues. CDR3 sequence reads: CASSVVGQNTEAFF. The DNA for the CDR3 is TGTGCCAGCAGCGTAGTCGGCCAGAACACTGAAGCTTTCTTT. Full variable domain (rest looked up from reference TRBV9 and TRBJ1-1): DSGVTQTPKHLITATGQRVTLRCSPRSGDLSVYWYQQSLDQGLQFLIQYYNGEERAKGNILERFSAQQFPDLHSELNLSSLELGDSALYFCASSVVGQNTEAFFGQGTRLTVV.

The chain joins TRBV28 to TRBJ1-4; 7 nucleotides agree with TRBD1. Germline lookup yields CDR1 MDHEN and CDR2 SYDVKM. The J segment lost 7 bases and the V segment lost 6 bases, leaving 23 bases of the junction unmatched. The CDR3 runs 19 residues. The CDR3 DNA is TGTGCCAGCAGCCCCTGGGCCGCGGAGGGGGCGTACTCTGGTGAAAAACTGTTTTTT. This codes for CASSPWAAEGAYSGEKLFF. The complete variable domain, with remaining parts taken from reference TRBV28 and TRBJ1-4, reads DVKVTQSSRYLVKRTGEKVFLECVQDMDHENMFWYRQDPGLGLRLIYFSYDVKMKEKGDIPEGYSVSREKKERFSLILESASTNQTSMYLCASSPWAAEGAYSGEKLFFGSGTQLSVL.

The chain links TRBV7-9 to TRBJ2-3; D possibly corresponds to TRBD2 (6 bases). The CDR3 runs 14 residues. Trimming pared 5 bases from V and 3 bases from J, leaving 12 bases between. Germline V gene data show CDR1 as SEHNR and CDR2 as FQNEAQ (reference sequence). The DNA for the CDR3 is TGTGCCAGCAGCCCCCGGAGGGTGACAGATACGCAGTATTTT. It specifies CASSPRRVTDTQYF.

The chain has TRBV9 and TRBJ2-7, with D tentatively TRBD1 (5 bases). Germline V lookup: CDR1 SGDLS, CDR2 YYNGEE. This CDR3 has 15 amino acids. Trimming removed 0 bases at V and 2 bases at J, with 12 bases between. The CDR3 sequence is CASSVGAGITYEQYF. The CDR3 DNA reads TGTGCCAGCAGCGTAGGTGCAGGGATTACCTACGAGCAGTACTTC.

This chain joins TRBV27 and TRBJ2-7; D is possibly TRBD1 (6 bases). The ends were cut back, 4 bases at V and 0 bases at J, with 13 bases in the middle. The CDR3 loop spans 15 amino acids. From germline, CDR1 is MNHEY and CDR2 SMNVEV (reference sequence). The DNA for the CDR3 is TGTGCCAGCAGTTACCTCTCGACAGGCTCCTACGAGCAGTACTTC. Protein: CASSYLSTGSYEQYF.

As for this clone: Other nucleotide sequences in the sample specify the same CDR3. V and J are TRBV5-1 and TRBJ2-7; the D is unclear. V lost 0 bases and J lost 0, with 7 bases in between. The CDR3 runs to 14 residues. Per germline, CDR1 SGHRS and CDR2 YFSETQ. The CDR3 DNA reads TGCGCCAGCAGCTTGGGTGGAGACTCCTACGAGCAGTACTTC. This gives the protein CASSLGGDSYEQYF.

The chain carries TRBV11-2 and TRBJ2-5; D remains ambiguous. Germline V gives CDR1 SGHAT, CDR2 FQNNGV. V was pared by 5 bases and J by 2 bases, with 12 bases between. The CDR3 is made up of 14 amino acids. CDR3 in DNA: TGTGCCAGCAGCCCACCCTACCTTCAAGAGACCCAGTACTTC. Translating it yields CASSPPYLQETQYF.

V gene TRBV7-3 combines with J gene TRBJ2-1, with D uncertain. Germline CDR1 and CDR2: SGHTA and FQGTGA. The length of the CDR3 is 15 residues. Trimming stripped 2 bases from V and 0 bases from J, with 8 bases between. The CDR3 nucleotides read TGTGCCAGCAGCTTAGTCCCAACCTCCTACAATGAGCAGTTCTTC. Translation: CASSLVPTSYNEQFF.

This rearrangement joins TRBV15 to TRBJ1-1, with unresolved D. The CDR3 spans 15 residues. The germline V gene encodes CDR1 LNHNV and CDR2 YYDKDF (reference sequence). The V and J ends lost 1 base and 8 bases respectively, with 17 bases between them. Here the CDR3 DNA reads TGTGCCACCAGCAGAGTGCTGGCCGGACCCGGGGAAGCTTTCTTT. Protein product: CATSRVLAGPGEAFF.

This chain connects TRBV11-3 to TRBJ2-3; D may be TRBD2 (5 bases). Germline-derived CDR1 and CDR2 are SGHNT and YENEEA. Trimming removed 5 bases from V and 4 bases from J, with 10 bases in between. The CDR3 has 13 amino acids. In nucleotides, the CDR3 is TGTGCCAGCAGCCCGCCAGCGGCAGATACGCAGTATTTT. The encoded protein is CASSPPAADTQYF.

V is TRBV7-6 and J is TRBJ1-2; 9 nucleotides line up with TRBD1. This CDR3 comprises 15 residues. The germline V gene encodes CDR1 SGHVS and CDR2 FNYEAQ. Trimming removed 5 bases from V and 3 bases from J; junction bases left unmatched: 7. This CDR3 is CASSHRGRDDYGYTF. DNA of the CDR3: TGTGCCAGCAGCCACAGGGGGCGAGATGACTATGGCTACACCTTC.

The chain joins TRBV7-6 to TRBJ1-3; the D gene is possibly TRBD1 (6 bases). The CDR3 runs to 15 residues. The germline CDR1 and CDR2 sequences are SGHVS and FNYEAQ. V was clipped by 5 bases and J by 2 bases, with 13 bases between them. CDR3 protein: CASSPRGGAGNTIYF. The CDR3 coding sequence is TGTGCCAGCAGCCCCAGAGGGGGGGCTGGAAACACCATATATTTT.

This clone was detected only once. V usage is TRBV6-1 and J usage is TRBJ2-7; 7 bases are shared with TRBD1. The CDR3 consists of 15 residues. The V gene end was trimmed by 7 bases and the J gene end by 2 bases; junction bases not matched to a gene: 11. Per the germline V gene, CDR1 is MNHNS and CDR2 is SASEGT. The CDR3 bases are TGTGCCAGCAACGTAAGGACAGGAGCAGCCTACGAGCAGTACTTC. This codes for CASNVRTGAAYEQYF.

The chain couples TRBV14 to TRBJ2-7; 7 bases match TRBD2. The CDR3 has 15 amino acids. The V gene's germline CDR1 is SGHDN and CDR2 FVKESK. The V and J ends lost 4 bases and 3 bases, in that order; junction bases with no gene match: 9. The CDR3 loop reads CASSPSGRAGYEQYF. The CDR3 region has the DNA TGTGCCAGCAGCCCCTCTGGGAGGGCCGGCTACGAGCAGTACTTC.

In its sample, this clone was seen once. The chain employs TRBV9 and TRBJ2-4, with 15 bases that match TRBD2. The germline gives CDR1 SGDLS, CDR2 YYNGEE. The CDR3 length is 18 residues. Trimming cost V 5 bases and J 1 base; bases outside gene matches: 7. The CDR3 region has the DNA TGTGCCAGCAGTCCAGGACTAGCGGGAGGGGTTGCCAAAAACATTCAGTACTTC. It yields the protein CASSPGLAGGVAKNIQYF.

This clone has a single count. The chain employs TRBV7-9 and TRBJ2-7; no clear D gene. This CDR3 is built from 15 residues. Germline CDR1 is SEHNR and CDR2 is FQNEAQ (reference sequence). V lost 1 base and J 6 bases, leaving 16 bases between the germline ends. As DNA, the CDR3 is TGTGCCAGCAGCTTAGACGGCCGCCCCGACACCGAGCAGTACTTC. It encodes CASSLDGRPDTEQYF.

Only one count was recorded for this clone. The J gene is TRBJ1-3, the V gene TRBV18, with D possibly matching TRBD1 (5 bases). The CDR3 sequence is 15 residues long. Germline loops: CDR1 KGHSH, CDR2 LQKENI. V was pared by 4 bases and J by 0 bases, with 10 bases between. This CDR3 reads CASSRTSSSGNTIYF. The CDR3 nucleotides are TGTGCCAGCTCACGGACAAGCAGCTCTGGAAACACCATATATTTT. The full variable domain, with the rest looked up from reference TRBV18 and TRBJ1-3, is NAGVMQNPRHLVRRRGQEARLRCSPMKGHSHVYWYRQLPEEGLKFMVYLQKENIIDESGMPKERFSAEFPKEGPSILRIQQVVRGDSAAYFCASSRTSSSGNTIYFGEGSWLTVV.

The rearrangement links TRBV11-2 to TRBJ1-1; tentatively, D is TRBD1 (5 bases). Germline V lookup: CDR1 SGHAT, CDR2 FQNNGV. Trimming removed 4 bases from V and 4 bases from J, with 22 bases in between. The CDR3 totals 17 residues. CDR3: CASSSSPGTTGGTEAFF. The CDR3 DNA sequence: TGTGCCAGCAGCTCCTCCCCGGGGACCACGGGGGGCACTGAAGCTTTCTTT.